The 20 T cell receptor beta chains given below trace back to one sample, sequenced in a study of OX40 agonist ivuxolimab in advanced cancers. The library was made by the immunoSEQ multiplex PCR assay. TCRdb stores this immuneACCESS table with in-frame sequences only. Part of the clones is absent; in the studies checked, under half of the shortfall reflects unresolved V genes, and no reason is known for the rest. This sample comprises roughly 24,000 clones, 79% of them detected only once. The ten largest clones take up over 20% of the sample. The specimen comprised CD4+ or CD8+ T cells sorted from blood, sampled in a trial of the OX40 agonist ivuxolimab. These receptors originate from an adult with an advanced solid tumor such as melanoma, head and neck, liver or kidney cancer.

This chain connects TRBV7-2 to TRBJ1-1; D possibly corresponds to TRBD1 (5 bases). Trimming shortened V by 7 bases and J by 1 base, and 16 bases separated the two germline ends. CDR1 is SGHTA and CDR2 is FQGNSA in the germline V gene. CDR3 length equals 15 residues. The CDR3 bases are TGTGCCAGCACCACATTTGGGGCCCCGAACACTGAAGCTTTCTTT. Its protein is CASTTFGAPNTEAFF. Full variable domain (rest looked up from reference TRBV7-2 and TRBJ1-1): GAGVSQSPSNKVTEKGKDVELRCDPISGHTALYWYRQSLGQGLEFLIYFQGNSAPDKSGLPSDRFSAERTGGSVSTLTIQRTQQEDSAVYLCASTTFGAPNTEAFFGQGTRLTVV.

J is TRBJ1-4 and V is TRBV6-1; no definite D call. The germline V gene has CDR1 MNHNS and CDR2 SASEGT. V was clipped by 0 bases and J by 8 bases, with 13 bases between them. The CDR3 totals 15 residues. The CDR3 DNA follows: TGTGCCAGCAGTGAAGCGCCGGTAGTAGCGGAAAAACTGTTTTTT. Its translation: CASSEAPVVAEKLFF.

DNA for the CDR3: TGTGCCAGCAGCTTAGCTGTGGCTGACTATGGCTACACCTTC. Protein sequence: CASSLAVADYGYTF. J is TRBJ1-2 and V is TRBV7-9; unclear D gene. V was trimmed by 0 bases and J by 3 bases, leaving 8 bases between them. CDR3 length: 14 amino acids. CDR1 is SEHNR and CDR2 is FQNEAQ in the germline V gene (reference sequence).

The chain employs TRBV11-3 and TRBJ2-2; no firm D call. Between the trimmed V and J ends, which lost 2 bases and 4 bases, there was a span of 5 bases. CDR3 length: 13 residues. Germline-derived CDR1 and CDR2 are SGHNT and YENEEA. DNA of the CDR3: TGTGCCAGCAGCTTATTGAGCACCGGGGAGCTGTTTTTT. Residues: CASSLLSTGELFF.

This sequence joins TRBV27 and TRBJ2-4; 11 bases fit TRBD1. Looked up from germline, CDR1 is MNHEY and CDR2 is SMNVEV (reference sequence). CDR3 length: 13 residues. V dropped 9 bases and J dropped 6; count of bases not matched to a gene: 4. The CDR3 reads CASRTGGVNIQYF. CDR3 DNA sequence: TGTGCCAGTAGGACAGGGGGCGTAAACATTCAGTACTTC.

The rearrangement joins TRBV27 to TRBJ1-2; 11 bases are a match to TRBD1. V trimming: 4 bases; J trimming: 4 bases; junction bases outside the gene matches: 5. The germline CDR1 and CDR2 sequences are MNHEY and SMNVEV (reference sequence). The CDR3 covers 15 residues. The CDR3 DNA follows: TGTGCCAGCAGTTCTCTCGGGACAGGGGGCTATGGCTACACCTTC. Protein: CASSSLGTGGYGYTF.

This chain links TRBV10-3 with TRBJ2-5; D might be TRBD1 or TRBD2, each matching 5 bases. With the DNA end fitting TRBJ2-7 better, the J assignment may be wrong. The CDR3 is made up of 14 amino acids. CDR1 is ENHRY and CDR2 is SYGVKD in the germline V gene. The CDR3 region is CAISAGTDPYEQYF. The CDR3 region has the DNA TGTGCCATCAGTGCCGGGACGGATCCCTACGAGCAGTACTTC.

The chain is built from TRBV7-6 and TRBJ2-1, with D unresolved. The CDR3 has 17 amino acids. CDR1 is SGHVS, CDR2 FNYEAQ, per germline. V was trimmed by 0 bases and J by 0 bases, leaving 12 bases between them. The CDR3 DNA reads TGTGCCAGCAGCTTAGCGACCGGGCGGAGCTCCTACAATGAGCAGTTCTTC. Encoded protein: CASSLATGRSSYNEQFF.

This chain links TRBV4-1 with TRBJ2-1, with 8 positions matching TRBD1. Germline assignment: CDR1 MGHRA and CDR2 YSYEKL. Trimming cost V 4 bases and J 5 bases; bases outside gene matches: 4. The CDR3 consists of 14 residues. Written as DNA, the CDR3 is TGCGCCAGCAGCCCAGGGACAGGCCACAATGAGCAGTTCTTC. Translating it yields CASSPGTGHNEQFF.

The V gene is TRBV11-2, the J gene TRBJ2-1, with D unclear. The CDR3 totals 14 residues. Between the trimmed V and J ends, which lost 0 bases and 3 bases, there was a span of 6 bases. Germline CDR1 and CDR2: SGHAT and FQNNGV. The CDR3 DNA sequence: TGTGCCAGCAGCTTAGATGACCTCTACAATGAGCAGTTCTTC. Protein: CASSLDDLYNEQFF.

The chain is built from TRBV7-5 and TRBJ2-1; no check of the table's D call, TRBD2, against the DNA was made. TRBV7-5 represents a pseudogene. This CDR3 spans 18 amino acids. CDR3 nucleotide sequence: TGTGCCAGCAGCTTAAGTCCGGGACTAGCGGGAGGCGGCAATGAGCAGTTCTTC. Amino acids: CASSLSPGLAGGGNEQFF.

This rearrangement joins TRBV11-2 to TRBJ2-2, with D perhaps given as TRBD1 or TRBD2 (5 bases each). The germline V gene encodes CDR1 SGHAT and CDR2 FQNNGV. Trimming took 5 bases from V and 3 from J, leaving 16 bases between them. The CDR3 contains 16 residues. The CDR3 nucleotides are TGTGCCAGCAGCGCGAGGCTGGGGGTAGACACCGGGGAGCTGTTTTTT. Translation gives CASSARLGVDTGELFF.

The chain is built from TRBV15 and TRBJ2-5; D might be TRBD1 (7 bases). Trimming stripped 5 bases from V and 5 bases from J, with 15 bases between. Germline assignment: CDR1 LNHNV and CDR2 YYDKDF (reference sequence). There are 14 residues in the CDR3. CDR3: CATSPDRAGETQYF. As DNA, the CDR3 is TGTGCCACCAGCCCCGACAGGGCGGGGGAGACCCAGTACTTC.

V gene TRBV5-6 combines with J gene TRBJ2-3; 11 bases line up with TRBD2. The germline V gene has CDR1 SGHDT and CDR2 YYEEEE. CDR3 length: 15 residues. The V and J ends lost 3 bases and 2 bases, in that order; junction bases with no gene match: 2. CDR3 DNA: TGTGCCAGCAGCTCGGGACTAGCGGTCACAGATACGCAGTATTTT. Its translation: CASSSGLAVTDTQYF.

This clone was seen more than once but under ten times. V gene TRBV7-6 combines with J gene TRBJ1-5; D is ambiguous. Germline loops: CDR1 SGHVS, CDR2 FNYEAQ. CDR3 length: 12 residues. The V end lost 5 bases, the J end lost 6 bases, and 8 bases lay between the germline ends. DNA for the CDR3: TGTGCCAGCAGCGCAGTAGGTCAGCCCCAGCATTTT. Translating gives CASSAVGQPQHF.

V and J are TRBV2 and TRBJ2-5; 13 bases line up with TRBD2. This CDR3 has 17 residues. Germline V gene lookup returns CDR1 SNHLY and CDR2 FYNNEI. Trimming removed 10 bases from V and 0 bases from J; junction bases left unmatched: 11. The CDR3 region has the DNA TGTGCCACCCTAGGCGGGACTAGCGGGGTTTACCAAGAGACCCAGTACTTC. As protein: CATLGGTSGVYQETQYF.

The rearrangement uses TRBV7-7 and TRBJ2-5, with D maybe TRBD2 (6 bases). Trimming took 3 bases from V and 0 from J, leaving 8 bases between them. The CDR3 consists of 14 residues. Per the germline V gene, CDR1 is SSHAT and CDR2 is FNYEAQ (reference sequence). The CDR3 spells CASSFGGNQETQYF. CDR3 nucleotides: TGTGCCAGCAGCTTCGGGGGAAACCAAGAGACCCAGTACTTC. Full variable domain (outside the CDR3, taken from reference TRBV7-7 and TRBJ2-5): GAGVSQSPRYKVTKRGQDVTLRCDPISSHATLYWYQQALGQGPEFLTYFNYEAQPDKSGLPSDRFSAERPEGSISTLTIQRTEQRDSAMYRCASSFGGNQETQYFGPGTRLLVL.

This clone was seen a handful of times. The genes are TRBV4-2 and TRBJ1-2; the D is unclear. Per the germline V gene, CDR1 is LGHNA and CDR2 is YNFKEQ. Deletions cut 4 bases from V and 10 bases from J, with 10 bases between. The CDR3 extends over 11 amino acids. CDR3 in amino acids: CASSPGSDYTF. The DNA of the CDR3 is TGTGCCAGCAGCCCGGGGTCCGACTACACCTTC.

The rearrangement links TRBV5-6 to TRBJ1-5; D might be TRBD1 (6 bases). Trimming shortened V by 3 bases and J by 0 bases, and 13 bases separated the two germline ends. This CDR3 has 16 amino acids. Germline V gene lookup returns CDR1 SGHDT and CDR2 YYEEEE. The CDR3 DNA reads as TGTGCCAGCAGCTGGTTCAGGGGTTTTAGCAATCAGCCCCAGCATTTT. Encoded protein: CASSWFRGFSNQPQHF.

This chain links TRBV5-4 with TRBJ2-2, with TRBD2 as a possible D gene (5 bases). Germline CDR1 SGHNT, CDR2 YYREEE (reference sequence). The germline V and J ends were trimmed by 3 bases and 5 bases, with 11 bases remaining between them. The length of the CDR3 is 14 residues. The chain's CDR3 is CASSWIGGTGELFF. The CDR3 DNA is TGTGCCAGCAGCTGGATAGGAGGTACCGGGGAGCTGTTTTTT.